Below, 19 T cell receptor beta chains from the same sample are listed, as sequenced in a study of CD8+ T cells in alopecia areata (dated by TCRdb to 2017 to 2018). Library preparation employed the immunoSEQ multiplex PCR assay. To provide template for TCR sequencing, every sample had RNA extracted and reverse transcribed into cDNA. TCRdb retrieved this table from immuneACCESS and kept in-frame rearrangements only. Not all clones are present; in checked studies, unresolved V genes account for under half, and no reason is known for the remainder. For this sample, over 250,000 clones appear and none is a singleton. 0.9% to 1.5% of the sample is in the top ten clones. Cells from pooled mouse cutaneous lymph nodes were stained for CD4, CD8alpha, NKG2D, NKG2ACE and other markers and then sorted on a BD Influx. The sequencing sample was made of CD4+ T cells sorted from a lymph node. These receptors all stem from a C3H/HeJ mouse with alopecia areata. Mice of this strain carry the MHC haplotype H2-k.

This clone has more than one count but fewer than ten. The genes are named according to mouse. The CDR3 end lies 4 residues beyond the end of the read and is filled in from the germline J gene. This chain uses TRBV5 with TRBJ2-1; TRBD1 aligns across 8 bases. Germline V CDR1 and CDR2: LGHNA, YNLKQL (reference sequence). CDR3 length: 14 residues. V gave up 4 bases and J gave up 3 bases; unmatched junction bases: 2. The DNA read from the CDR3 is TGTGCCAGCAGCCCGGGACAGGTCTATGCT. Its translation: CASSPGQVYA. The CDR3 as a whole reads CASSPGQVYAEQFF.

This clone was picked up a small number of times. The gene symbols are mouse symbols. The missing CDR3 end, 4 residues past where the read stops, is filled in from the germline J gene. Different DNA sequences within this sample yield the same CDR3. The genes are TRBV1 and TRBJ2-4, with D possibly TRBD1 on 6 matching bases. Germline V CDR1 and CDR2: NSQYPW, LRSPGD (reference sequence). The CDR3 sequence is 13 residues long. Here the CDR3 reads CTCSAGTVNTLYF. Incomplete CDR3 DNA: TGCACCTGCAGTGCAGGGACAGTAAAC.

To note about this clone: Gene names and germline refer to mouse. The read ends 4 residues early relative to the CDR3; the germline J gene fills the gap. The V and J genes are TRBV17 and TRBJ2-5; TRBD2 aligns across 8 bases. There are 15 residues in the CDR3. Germline V lookup: CDR1 MNHDT, CDR2 YYDKIL. The CDR3 loop reads CASSRALGGEDTQYF. CDR3 DNA (partial): TGTGCTAGCAGTAGAGCCCTGGGGGGTGAAGAC.

This clone was observed a few times. Mouse germline and gene names are used. The read ends 4 residues shy of where the CDR3 ends; the end is completed using the germline J gene. The chain joins TRBV13-1 to TRBJ2-7; 8 bases are a match to TRBD2. CDR3 length equals 14 residues. Germline V lookup: CDR1 NSHNY, CDR2 SYGAGN. CDR3 loop: CASSEGGGANEQYF. The sequenced part of the CDR3 DNA is TGTGCCAGCAGTGAGGGGGGGGGCGCGAAT.

This clone was seen more than once but under ten times. Mouse gene names and germline throughout. The read finishes 4 residues shy of the CDR3 end, and the germline J gene is used to complete it. This chain links TRBV13-1 with TRBJ2-1; 12 bases are a match to TRBD1. The CDR3 covers 18 residues. With V trimmed by 3 bases and J by 6 bases, 13 bases remained unmatched. Per the germline V gene, CDR1 is NSHNY and CDR2 is SYGAGN. CDR3 in amino acids: CASSGGTGGAIPGAEQFF. The part of the CDR3 DNA that was read is TGTGCCAGCAGTGGGGGGACAGGGGGCGCGATACCGGGTGCT.

As for this clone: The listed genes are named as in mouse. The read ends 4 residues early relative to the CDR3; the germline J gene fills the gap. V is TRBV13-2 and J is TRBJ2-2; a weak D match, TRBD2 (6 bases). V lost 6 bases to trimming and J lost 6 bases, with 9 bases between them. The CDR3 is 12 amino acids. Germline assignment: CDR1 NNHNN and CDR2 SYGAGS (reference sequence). CDR3: CASALGSGQLYF. The sequenced CDR3 bases are TGTGCCAGCGCCCTGGGGTCCGGG.

This clone was observed a handful of times. A much bigger clone sits one base away, suggesting this may be a read error. Mouse names are used for the genes. From the germline J gene comes the end of the CDR3, since the read stops 4 residues before it. The gene calls are TRBV13-1 and TRBJ2-7; D not certain. CDR3 size: 12 residues. Germline V gene lookup returns CDR1 NSHNY and CDR2 SYGAGN. The CDR3 DNA, read in part, is TGTGCCAGCAGTGATGATGGGTAT. This codes for CASSDDGY. The whole CDR3 reads CASSDDGYEQYF.

This clone was recorded a few times. Gene names follow the mouse nomenclature. The read comes to an end 4 residues before the CDR3 does, leaving the germline J gene to fill in the end. This sequence joins TRBV1 and TRBJ1-2; TRBD1 is a possible D gene (6 bases). The CDR3 extends over 16 amino acids. From germline, CDR1 is NSQYPW and CDR2 LRSPGD (reference sequence). The V end was cut by 0 bases, the J end by 1 base, with 12 bases between. CDR3 region: CTCSAEVGGENSDYTF. The part of the CDR3 DNA that was read is TGCACCTGCAGTGCAGAGGTGGGGGGCGAAAACTCC.

Turning to this clone: Gene names are mouse gene names. The read comes to an end 4 residues before the CDR3 does, leaving the germline J gene to fill in the end. The chain carries TRBV1 and TRBJ2-5; D is tentatively TRBD1 or TRBD2 (5 bases each). The CDR3 is made up of 14 amino acids. CDR1 is NSQYPW and CDR2 is LRSPGD in the germline V gene (reference sequence). The CDR3 protein is CTCSAGGLSDTQYF. The DNA read from the CDR3 is TGCACCTGCAGTGCAGGGGGCTTGTCAGAC.

This clone has just a few counts. Gene labels here are mouse ones. Coverage ceases 4 residues before the CDR3 finishes, and the germline J gene fills in the end. The rearrangement links TRBV31 to TRBJ2-7; 12 bases map to TRBD2. V shed 0 bases, J shed 0 bases, and the junction held 0 bases outside the gene matches. Germline assignment: CDR1 GKSSPN and CDR2 SITVG. The CDR3 has 15 residues. The sequenced part of the CDR3 DNA is TGTGCCTGGAGTCTGACTGGGGGGGCCTCCTAT. This translates into CAWSLTGGASY. The CDR3, in full, reads CAWSLTGGASYEQYF.

This clone was detected a few times. The germline and genes are mouse ones. The sequence runs out 4 residues before the end of the CDR3; the remainder is reconstructed from the germline J gene. The chain joins TRBV13-3 to TRBJ2-7; 11 bases are a match to TRBD2. From germline, CDR1 is NNHDY and CDR2 SYVADS. This CDR3 contains 12 residues. CDR3 amino acids: CASKDWGDEQYF. The part of the CDR3 DNA that was read is TGTGCCAGCAAGGACTGGGGGGAT.

With regard to this clone: The gene names here belong to mouse. The CDR3 goes on 4 residues after the read ends, and that part is filled in from the germline J gene. The rearrangement uses TRBV31 and TRBJ2-1, with 10 bases lining up with TRBD2. The junction had 3 bases not matched to a gene; V was cut back by 1 base and J by 3 bases. CDR1 and CDR2 from the germline V gene are GKSSPN and SITVG. The CDR3 spans 15 residues. The CDR3 region is CAWSHGLGVYAEQFF. The sequenced CDR3 bases are TGTGCCTGGAGTCACGGACTGGGGGTCTATGCT.

This clone has only a few counts. Each gene name is a mouse one. The missing CDR3 end, 4 residues past where the read stops, is filled in from the germline J gene. V and J are TRBV19 and TRBJ2-1, with 10 bases lining up with TRBD2. Looked up from germline, CDR1 is FNHDT and CDR2 is SITEND (reference sequence). Trimming removed 4 bases from V and 6 bases from J; junction bases left unmatched: 7. The CDR3 length is 15 residues. CDR3 loop: CASSVSGGALAEQFF. The sequenced part of the CDR3 DNA is TGTGCCAGCAGTGTCTCTGGGGGGGCGCTTGCT.

For this clone: Mouse names are used for the genes. The read ends 4 residues shy of where the CDR3 ends; the end is completed using the germline J gene. The rearrangement uses TRBV13-1 and TRBJ2-7, with no clear D. Germline CDR1 NSHNY, CDR2 SYGAGN. Trimming took off 2 bases at V and 0 bases at J, with 9 bases between the two ends. The CDR3 sequence is 14 residues long. The covered CDR3 bases are TGTGCCAGCAGTGAGTACTCCCTCTCCTAT. It encodes CASSEYSLSY. The full CDR3 is CASSEYSLSYEQYF.

A few counts support this clone. Mouse gene names apply. The sequenced fragment ends 4 residues before the CDR3 boundary, so the rest is inferred from the germline J gene. The rearrangement joins TRBV13-2 to TRBJ2-5; TRBD2 matches at 13 bases. The CDR3 loop spans 16 amino acids. Germline CDR1 is NNHNN and CDR2 is SYGAGS (reference sequence). The sequenced part of the CDR3 DNA is TGTGCCAGCGGTGATCGGACTGGGGGGGCGCGGGAC. This gives the protein CASGDRTGGARD. The entire CDR3 sequence reads CASGDRTGGARDTQYF.

Only a few counts were recorded for this clone. Gene names denote mouse genes. Coverage ceases 4 residues before the CDR3 finishes, and the germline J gene fills in the end. The sample contains more than one DNA sequence encoding this CDR3. The V and J genes are TRBV5 and TRBJ2-2; 7 bases fit TRBD1. CDR1 and CDR2 from the germline V gene are LGHNA and YNLKQL (reference sequence). Trimming cost V 0 bases and J 0 bases; bases outside gene matches: 1. The CDR3 runs 16 residues. This chain's CDR3 is CASSQETGSNTGQLYF. The CDR3 DNA, read in part, is TGTGCCAGCAGCCAAGAGACAGGGTCAAACACCGGG.

About this clone itself: Mouse germline and gene names are used. The sequence runs out 4 residues before the end of the CDR3; the remainder is reconstructed from the germline J gene. The chain links TRBV19 to TRBJ1-2; the D gene is possibly TRBD1 (6 bases). This CDR3 has 15 residues. CDR1 is FNHDT and CDR2 is SITEND in the germline V gene (reference sequence). V lost 4 bases and J 0 bases, leaving 13 bases between the germline ends. The CDR3 here is CASSPGTKTNSDYTF. The sequenced part of the CDR3 DNA is TGTGCCAGCAGTCCCGGGACAAAAACAAACTCC.

Worth noting for this clone: Genes and germline come from the mouse. The read terminates 4 residues ahead of where the CDR3 ends, so the germline J gene completes it. The same CDR3 can be traced to other DNA sequences in this sample. The V call is TRBV13-1, the J call TRBJ1-2; 9 bases align to TRBD1. V was pared by 5 bases and J by 4 bases, with 6 bases of the junction left unmatched. CDR3 length: 14 residues. Germline V gives CDR1 NSHNY, CDR2 SYGAGN. CDR3 in amino acids: CASRPGQGGSDYTF. CDR3 bases read: TGTGCCAGCAGGCCGGGACAGGGTGGCTCC.

Notes on this clone: Mouse germline and gene names are used. The sequenced fragment ends 4 residues before the CDR3 boundary, so the rest is inferred from the germline J gene. This chain links TRBV13-1 with TRBJ1-1, with D possibly matching TRBD1 (5 bases). The CDR3 contains 14 residues. Germline V gene lookup returns CDR1 NSHNY and CDR2 SYGAGN. This CDR3 is CASSDARGGAEVFF. The covered CDR3 bases are TGTGCCAGCAGTGATGCAAGGGGAGGGGCA.